The 31 T cell receptor beta chains listed next were all sequenced from one sample in a study of CD8 T cells in Susac syndrome. The authors reverse transcribed roughly 0.5 to 1 ug RNA with random hexamers. TCRdb redid the calling of the immunoSEQ multiplex PCR reads with MiXCR, one entry per CDR3 protein. This sample yields over 150,000 distinct CDR3 sequences, of which around 96% are seen a single time; just under 0.095% belongs to the top ten. Sequenced input: CD4+ T cells from PBMCs. The receptor source for this set is a human donor with multiple sclerosis.

The chain uses TRBV30 and TRBJ2-3, with 7 bases aligning to TRBD1. The length of the CDR3 is 14 residues. The trim removed 3 bases at V and 3 bases at J, leaving 6 bases unmatched. Germline lookup yields CDR1 GTSNPN and CDR2 SVGIG (reference sequence). The CDR3 loop reads CAWRDRTQTDTQYF. In DNA, the CDR3 is TGTGCCTGGAGGGACAGGACCCAGACAGATACGCAGTATTTT.

This clonotype was counted between two and nine times. V gene TRBV29-1 combines with J gene TRBJ2-5; no reliable D call. The CDR3 length is 10 residues. V lost 4 bases to trimming and J lost 1 base, with 1 base between them. CDR1 is SQVTM, CDR2 ANQGSEA, per germline. CDR3 DNA sequence: TGCAGCGTTGCCCAAGAGACCCAGTACTTC. It yields the protein CSVAQETQYF.

The chain links TRBV29-1 to TRBJ1-2; possibly TRBD1 for D (6 bases). In germline, CDR1 is SQVTM, CDR2 ANQGSEA. This CDR3 region has 13 residues. Trimming stripped 6 bases from V and 4 bases from J, with 15 bases between. CDR3: CSVLTGSFYGYTF. The CDR3 region has the DNA TGCAGCGTGTTGACAGGAAGTTTCTATGGCTACACCTTC.

The chain links TRBV6-2 or TRBV6-3 to TRBJ2-5; no firm D call. The CDR3 is made up of 12 amino acids. Trimming cost V 7 bases and J 5 bases, with 11 bases left between them. From germline, CDR1 is MNHEY and CDR2 SVGEGT. CDR3 DNA sequence: TGTGCCAGCACCCATGGGTGGGAGACCCAGTACTTC. This encodes CASTHGWETQYF.

The genes are TRBV30 and TRBJ2-4; D gene uncertain. CDR3 size: 12 residues. The V gene's germline CDR1 is GTSNPN and CDR2 SVGIG (reference sequence). Trimming took 3 bases from V and 0 from J, leaving 3 bases between them. The CDR3 is CAWSVAKNIQYF. The CDR3 DNA is TGTGCCTGGAGCGTAGCCAAAAACATTCAGTACTTC.

CDR3 region: CASIQGGNTGELFF. The CDR3 DNA reads as TGTGCCAGCATTCAGGGTGGGAACACCGGGGAGCTGTTTTTT. This chain connects TRBV7-9 to TRBJ2-2; possibly TRBD1 for D (5 bases). The CDR3 consists of 14 residues. Germline V CDR1 and CDR2: SEHNR, FQNEAQ (reference sequence). The V end lost 7 bases, the J end lost 1 base, and 10 bases lay between the germline ends.

This chain links TRBV12-3 or TRBV12-4 with TRBJ2-7; D is uncertain. CDR3 length: 12 residues. The germline V and J ends were trimmed by 5 bases and 6 bases, with 11 bases remaining between them. The CDR3 region is CASSDQTGEQYF. CDR3 bases: TGTGCCAGCAGTGACCAGACGGGCGAGCAGTACTTC.

The J gene is TRBJ2-1, the V gene TRBV30, with TRBD2 identical over 11 bases. Trimming removed 0 bases from V and 7 bases from J; junction bases left unmatched: 5. This CDR3 contains 15 residues. Germline CDR1 reads GTSNPN; CDR2 reads SVGIG (reference sequence). The CDR3 is CAWSVLAGVENEQFF. The CDR3 DNA follows: TGTGCCTGGAGTGTACTAGCGGGAGTTGAGAATGAGCAGTTCTTC. The complete variable domain, with remaining parts taken from reference TRBV30 and TRBJ2-1, reads SQTIHQWPATLVQPVGSPLSLECTVEGTSNPNLYWYRQAAGRGLQLLFYSVGIGQISSEVPQNLSASRPQDRQFILSSKKLLLSDSGFYLCAWSVLAGVENEQFFGPGTRLTVL.

This clonotype was picked up one time. The chain links TRBV15 to TRBJ2-7; D unclear. Germline loops: CDR1 LNHNV, CDR2 YYDKDF (reference sequence). The CDR3 sequence is 14 residues long. V lost 0 bases, J lost 6 bases, and 12 bases lay in between. The CDR3: CATSRDLGPLEQYF. CDR3 in DNA: TGTGCCACCAGCAGAGATCTGGGCCCCCTCGAGCAGTACTTC.

The chain recombines TRBV7-9 with TRBJ2-1; possible D gene TRBD2, 5 bases. Trimming removed 1 base from V and 0 bases from J, with 10 bases in between. The CDR3 is 16 amino acids. Germline assignment: CDR1 SEHNR and CDR2 FQNEAQ (reference sequence). CDR3 in amino acids: CASSLERGASYNEQFF. DNA for the CDR3: TGTGCCAGCAGCTTAGAACGGGGAGCCTCCTACAATGAGCAGTTCTTC.

This chain links TRBV18 with TRBJ2-7, with 8 bases identical to TRBD1. The V and J ends lost 3 bases and 5 bases, in that order; junction bases with no gene match: 6. Germline V gene data show CDR1 as KGHSH and CDR2 as LQKENI. This CDR3 has 14 amino acids. The CDR3 region has the DNA TGTGCCAGCTCACCTAGGACAGGGTCCGACGAGCAGTACTTC. This encodes CASSPRTGSDEQYF.

The chain couples TRBV27 to TRBJ2-5; the D is unclear. V lost 7 bases and J 1 base, leaving 10 bases between the germline ends. The CDR3 has 13 amino acids. CDR1 MNHEY and CDR2 SMNVEV come from the germline V gene (reference sequence). This CDR3 is CASTSRVQETQYF. CDR3 coding DNA: TGTGCCAGCACCTCACGGGTCCAAGAGACCCAGTACTTC.

This clonotype came up a few times. This rearrangement joins TRBV12-5 to TRBJ2-1, with D unresolved. The germline V gene encodes CDR1 LGHNT and CDR2 FRNRAP. This CDR3 has 10 residues. V shed 5 bases and J shed 13 bases, with 9 bases lying between them. The DNA for the CDR3 is TGTGCTAGTGGTGCGGACCGCCAGTTCTTC. This sequence encodes CASGADRQFF.

The V gene is TRBV27, the J gene TRBJ2-2; TRBD2 aligns across 12 bases. The CDR3 runs 20 residues. With V trimmed by 8 bases and J by 1 base, 17 bases remained unmatched. Germline CDR1 MNHEY, CDR2 SMNVEV (reference sequence). CDR3 sequence: CASGGLAGGPFVRNTGELFF. The CDR3 DNA sequence: TGTGCCAGCGGGGGCCTAGCGGGAGGGCCGTTCGTACGGAACACCGGGGAGCTGTTTTTT.

This chain joins TRBV19 and TRBJ2-3; 7 bases agree with TRBD2. Germline trimming cut 2 bases from V and 0 bases from J; bases unmatched to any gene: 5. The length of the CDR3 is 16 residues. Germline V CDR1 and CDR2: LNHDA, SQIVND (reference sequence). The CDR3 nucleotides read TGTGCCAGTAGTATAAGGGCGGGGGACAGCACAGATACGCAGTATTTT. Amino acids: CASSIRAGDSTDTQYF.

CDR3 residues: CAWSPGEGWYNQPQHF. CDR3 nucleotide sequence: TGTGCCTGGAGCCCGGGAGAGGGATGGTACAATCAGCCCCAGCATTTT. The chain employs TRBV30 and TRBJ1-5; D not resolved. The germline V and J ends were trimmed by 3 bases and 3 bases, with 18 bases remaining between them. The CDR3 extends over 16 amino acids. Looked up from germline, CDR1 is GTSNPN and CDR2 is SVGIG (reference sequence).

The chain carries TRBV20-1 and TRBJ2-1, with D perhaps matching TRBD2 (6 bases). Germline V gene sequence: CDR1 DFQATT, CDR2 SNEGSKA (reference sequence). V was cut by 5 bases and J by 8 bases, with 25 bases left in between. The length of the CDR3 is 16 residues. CDR3 nucleotides: TGCAGTGCTTCTCTAAACTCACGGGGGACGAGGGATGAGCAGTTCTTC. Its translation is CSASLNSRGTRDEQFF.

This clonotype has a single count. The chain has TRBV20-1 and TRBJ2-1, with 8 bases identical to TRBD2. The V gene end was trimmed by 3 bases and the J gene end by 3 bases; junction bases not matched to a gene: 13. The CDR3 covers 17 residues. CDR1 is DFQATT and CDR2 is SNEGSKA in the germline V gene (reference sequence). CDR3 sequence (DNA): TGCAGTGCTAGTGGCGGAAGAGCGGGGGCGAACTACAATGAGCAGTTCTTC. Translating gives CSASGGRAGANYNEQFF.

The chain combines TRBV27 with TRBJ2-3, with 11 positions matching TRBD2. Germline values: CDR1 MNHEY, CDR2 SMNVEV (reference sequence). The CDR3 covers 18 residues. Losses at the gene ends were 5 bases for V and 1 base for J; bases not matched to a gene: 11. In DNA, the CDR3 is TGTGCCAGCAGTAGACTAGCGGGGCTCCTCGGCGGCACAGATACGCAGTATTTT. Its translation is CASSRLAGLLGGTDTQYF.

Here the CDR3 reads CSAMDPREADTQYF. For the CDR3, the DNA is TGCAGTGCTATGGACCCAAGAGAGGCAGATACGCAGTATTTT. The J gene is TRBJ2-3, the V gene TRBV20-1; D is unclear. Germline assignment: CDR1 DFQATT and CDR2 SNEGSKA (reference sequence). V lost 4 bases and J 4 bases, leaving 15 bases between the germline ends. This CDR3 is 14 amino acids long.

The chain uses TRBV9 and TRBJ2-5; D unresolved. The germline V and J ends were trimmed by 0 bases and 2 bases, with 8 bases remaining between them. This CDR3 has 14 amino acids. Germline-derived CDR1 and CDR2 are SGDLS and YYNGEE. CDR3 sequence (DNA): TGTGCCAGCAGCGTAGGCCGACCTCAAGAGACCCAGTACTTC. It encodes CASSVGRPQETQYF. The variable domain in full, completed from reference TRBV9 and TRBJ2-5, reads DSGVTQTPKHLITATGQRVTLRCSPRSGDLSVYWYQQSLDQGLQFLIQYYNGEERAKGNILERFSAQQFPDLHSELNLSSLELGDSALYFCASSVGRPQETQYFGPGTRLLVL.

The rearrangement uses TRBV5-1 and TRBJ2-7, with 7 bases identical to TRBD2. Germline trimming cut 4 bases from V and 1 base from J; bases unmatched to any gene: 11. The germline CDR1 and CDR2 sequences are SGHRS and YFSETQ. The length of the CDR3 is 16 residues. In nucleotides, the CDR3 is TGCGCCAGCAGCCCATCGGGAGGCACCGGTTCCTACGAGCAGTACTTC. Protein sequence: CASSPSGGTGSYEQYF.

This chain links TRBV20-1 with TRBJ2-1; 8 positions agree with TRBD2. V trimming: 1 base; J trimming: 11 bases; junction bases outside the gene matches: 16. The CDR3 consists of 16 residues. The germline V gene encodes CDR1 DFQATT and CDR2 SNEGSKA (reference sequence). The CDR3 DNA follows: TGCAGTGCTAGAGTCTCCCCTAGCGGGTCTTCACAAAAGCAGTTCTTC. Translating gives CSARVSPSGSSQKQFF.

As DNA, the CDR3 is TGTGCCTGGAGTGTTGGACCGCTAGGAGAGCAGTACTTC. Its protein is CAWSVGPLGEQYF. The chain employs TRBV30 and TRBJ2-7; D unresolved. Per the germline V gene, CDR1 is GTSNPN and CDR2 is SVGIG (reference sequence). The CDR3 is 13 amino acids. The ends were cut back, 0 bases at V and 7 bases at J, with 13 bases in the middle.

The chain couples TRBV9 to TRBJ1-3, with TRBD1 as a possible D gene (6 bases). This CDR3 contains 14 residues. Germline assignment: CDR1 SGDLS and CDR2 YYNGEE. V was pared by 3 bases and J by 0 bases, with 7 bases between. Here the CDR3 reads CASSGTVSGNTIYF. The CDR3 DNA reads as TGTGCCAGCAGCGGGACAGTCTCTGGAAACACCATATATTTT.

This clonotype showed up just once. The chain is built from TRBV15 and TRBJ1-5; a weak D match, TRBD1 (6 bases). There are 14 residues in the CDR3. Trimming removed 1 base from V and 8 bases from J, with 12 bases in between. CDR1 and CDR2 from the germline V gene are LNHNV and YYDKDF (reference sequence). The CDR3 DNA is TGTGCCACCAGCAGAGGCAGCAGGGGTGAGCCCCAGCATTTT. Translation gives CATSRGSRGEPQHF.

This chain joins TRBV20-1 and TRBJ2-1, with TRBD2 identical over 11 bases. Trimming removed 2 bases from V and 7 bases from J; junction bases left unmatched: 7. Germline values: CDR1 DFQATT, CDR2 SNEGSKA (reference sequence). This CDR3 has 15 amino acids. CDR3 in amino acids: CSARPFSGGANEQFF. The CDR3 coding sequence is TGCAGTGCTAGACCGTTTAGCGGGGGGGCTAATGAGCAGTTCTTC.

The CDR3 reads CASTSGAYNEQFF. CDR3 DNA: TGTGCCAGCACGAGCGGGGCCTACAATGAGCAGTTCTTC. The chain employs TRBV2 and TRBJ2-1; 7 bases are shared with TRBD2. This CDR3 spans 13 amino acids. The V gene's germline CDR1 is SNHLY and CDR2 FYNNEI. Unmatched junction bases numbered 2, after V lost 7 bases and J lost 2 bases.

J is TRBJ2-3 and V is TRBV11-2, with D hard to call. Per germline, CDR1 SGHAT and CDR2 FQNNGV. The CDR3 sequence is 14 residues long. V was shortened by 0 bases and J by 2 bases, with 6 bases between the two germline ends. The CDR3 loop reads CASSLDVLTDTQYF. The CDR3, as DNA: TGTGCCAGCAGCTTAGACGTCCTCACAGATACGCAGTATTTT.

This clonotype was detected only once. V is TRBV3-1 and J is TRBJ2-7; 9 bases are a match to TRBD1. V gave up 4 bases and J gave up 2 bases; unmatched junction bases: 12. Germline CDR1 and CDR2: LGHDT and YNNKEL (reference sequence). The length of the CDR3 is 17 residues. The CDR3 region has the DNA TGTGCCAGCAGCCCCAACCCTGGACAGGGGCGGCCCTACGAGCAGTACTTC. As protein: CASSPNPGQGRPYEQYF.

The V and J genes are TRBV3-1 and TRBJ2-5, with 7 bases aligning to TRBD2. This CDR3 has 14 amino acids. CDR1 is LGHDT, CDR2 YNNKEL, per germline (reference sequence). Germline trimming cut 4 bases from V and 4 bases from J; bases unmatched to any gene: 6. CDR3 bases: TGTGCCAGCAGCCCGGGCAGGGAGGGAGAGACCCAGTACTTC. Protein product: CASSPGREGETQYF.